Reported below is one T cell receptor (beta chain). Its antigen remains unidentified. This specimen belongs to a study of cytomegalovirus exposure and HLA in healthy donors. Sequencing used immunoSEQ multiplex PCR; TCRdb keeps in-frame clones, though not all of them. Of more than 95,000 clones in the sample, around 94% are singletons; the top ten hold less than 1.5%. General study points: TCR clusters originating in the first cohort tended to co-occur in the roughly 120 validation repertoires, according to a later analysis. The study found most TCR sequences rare, yet found some public TCRs in many donors.

This TCR came from a woman aged 18-35 years in good health and CMV-seronegative. Input material: PBMCs.

The CDR3 DNA is TGTGCCAGCTCACCATCGGGACAGATCATAGACTATGGCTACACCTTC. Translating gives CASSPSGQIIDYGYTF. This rearrangement joins TRBV18 to TRBJ1-2; 7 bases agree with TRBD1. The CDR3 consists of 16 residues. CDR1 KGHSH and CDR2 LQKENI come from the germline V gene. The ends lost 2 bases at V and 3 bases at J; junction bases unmatched: 9.